This T cell receptor (beta chain) was recovered during a study of vaccination and CD4 T cells after COVID-19 (dated by TCRdb to the early 2020s). For the study in its entirety: Convalescent patients had a positive SARS-CoV-2 result on nasal swab PCR, and of these patients, nine had mild disease and one had severe disease. The cultures were stimulated with overlapping spike peptide pools from SARS-CoV-2 and from the common cold coronaviruses HCoV-NL63, HCoV-OC43 and HCoV-229E. As controls, cultures received a CEFX viral epitope pool (the positive control), an HIV-1 Nef peptide pool (the negative control), or no peptide at all. The spike-specific CD4+ TCR repertoire was compared before and after mRNA vaccination in ten to eleven COVID-19 convalescent patients and several infection-naive healthy vaccine recipients. Each participant got two doses of either the Pfizer-BioNTech BNT162b2 vaccine (n=8) or the Moderna mRNA-1273 vaccine (n=2). Post-COVID blood samples from convalescent patients were collected a median of around 110 days after diagnosis, with a range of about 30 to 170 days. Six males and four females were included in the convalescent cohort, with two Hispanic individuals, seven Caucasians, two Asians and one multiracial person represented. Post-vaccine blood samples were taken a median of about 77 days after the second vaccine dose, with a range of roughly 13 to 250 days. Paper-wide results and their limitations: In convalescent patients, nearly all vaccine-specific clones (304 of 307) were found to be mono-reactive for SARS-CoV-2 spike rather than cross-reactive with common cold coronaviruses. Among convalescent patients, a median around 83% of the SARS-CoV-2-reactive clones seen after vaccination appeared only after vaccination, which suggests priming specific to the vaccine. An increase in the median number of SARS-CoV-2-reactive clonotypes from approximately 21 after infection to 35 to 40 after vaccination was observed, but the change was not found to be significant. Relatively few convalescent patients were included in the study, and early timepoints after natural infection were not analyzed.

Counted from cysteine to phenylalanine, this CDR3 has 16 amino acids. Only the CDR3 DNA is retained, 48 bases long and in frame from the first base. V trim: 0 bases; J trim: 6 bases; unmatched bases: 10. CDR1 and CDR2 were assigned from the germline V gene (reference sequence) as LNHNV and YYDKDF. About this clonotype: Its cognate antigen has yet to be identified. Base qualities are not at hand, and no much larger clone is one base apart.

The protocol used for the library was PCR. At the Johns Hopkins FTIC core, DNA from the cultured CD4+ T cells underwent TCR sequencing with the Oncomine TCR Beta short-read assay. Genomic DNA was extracted from the cultured CD4+ T cells with the QIAamp micro DNA kit. Oncomine TCR Beta libraries from cultured CD4+ T cells were pooled with unique dual indexes and sequenced on an Illumina iSeq 100. As for how the authors treated the data: Non-productive sequences were removed, and CDR3s that did not start with C, did not end with F or W, or were shorter than 7 amino acids were discarded. Antigen-specific clonotypes were identified using the MANAFEST web application through comparison of peptide-stimulated wells with reference and other culture wells. An FDR below 0.05, an odds ratio above 5, and a productive frequency above 0.1% in at least two of three replicate wells were required for clones to be considered positive. A clonotype counted as cross-reactive if it showed significant expansion both in the SARS-CoV-2 spike wells and in at least one common cold coronavirus spike condition. CDR3 homology was assessed with Levenshtein distances (stringdist) and unrooted phylogenetic trees (ape) in R version 3.6.1. TCRdb applied fastp at Q25 and MiXCR to the public reads, then kept only in-frame beta chains. Records with the same CDR3 protein are collapsed into one entry carrying the most frequent genes and DNA. The V and J calls were determined by TCRdb, not by the authors. This sample is represented by roughly 15,000 distinct CDR3 sequences; around 48% of them were singletons. The ten largest clones capture around 15% of the sample.

The sample's treatment or condition, from its label and the paper: approximately nine-day PBMC culture with coronavirus spike peptide pools or control peptides (ViraFEST assay). To expand antigen-specific T cells with peptide pools and then pick out the expanded clonotypes through TCR sequencing, the study relied on the ViraFEST assay. The positive SARS-CoV-2 PCR tests of the convalescent patients were dated from March to December 2020, before the Alpha, Beta and Delta variants emerged in the United States. Each well held 2 million or so PBMCs cultured in IMDM containing about 5% human AB serum and approximately 9.8 IU/ml IL-2, with around 9.7 ug/ml peptide pools added. Half of the culture medium was replaced with fresh IL-2-containing medium on days 3 and 7. CD4+ T cells were isolated after less than twelve days of culture through negative selection using the EasySep CD4+ T cell isolation kit. Ficoll-Paque Plus gradient centrifugation was used to isolate PBMCs from whole blood, and the isolated PBMCs were then either used fresh or cryopreserved at -140C. Triplicate wells were generally used for each culture condition.

The sequence was obtained from a human donor who had recovered from COVID-19. This chain is built from TRBV15 and TRBJ1-2; a stretch of 7 junction bases matches TRBD1. The material sequenced was CD4+ T cells from blood, cultured in vitro. The DNA sequence is TGTGCCACCAGCAGAGATGGGACAGTCCCGGGCGATGGCTACACCTTC. It codes for CATSRDGTVPGDGYTF.